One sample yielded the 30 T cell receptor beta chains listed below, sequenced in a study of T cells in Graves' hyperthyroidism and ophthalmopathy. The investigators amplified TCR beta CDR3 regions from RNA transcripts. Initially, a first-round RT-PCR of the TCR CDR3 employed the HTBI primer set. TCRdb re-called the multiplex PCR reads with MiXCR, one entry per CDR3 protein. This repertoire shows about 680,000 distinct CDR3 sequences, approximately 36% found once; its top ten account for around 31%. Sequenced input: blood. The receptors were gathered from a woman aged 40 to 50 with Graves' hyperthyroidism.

DNA of the CDR3: TGTGCCAGTAGGGGAGTATTGGTATCCTATAATTCACCCCTCCACTTT. Translated, it gives CASRGVLVSYNSPLHF. The chain links TRBV19 to TRBJ1-6, with D unresolved. The germline V and J ends were trimmed by 6 bases and 1 base, with 13 bases remaining between them. The CDR3 extends over 16 amino acids. Looked up from germline, CDR1 is LNHDA and CDR2 is SQIVND (reference sequence).

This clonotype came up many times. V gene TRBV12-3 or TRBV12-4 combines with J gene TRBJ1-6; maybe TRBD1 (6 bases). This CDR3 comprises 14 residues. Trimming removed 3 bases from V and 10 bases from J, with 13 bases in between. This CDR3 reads CASSFNRGGSPLHF. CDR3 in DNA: TGTGCCAGCAGTTTCAATAGGGGGGGATCACCCCTCCACTTT.

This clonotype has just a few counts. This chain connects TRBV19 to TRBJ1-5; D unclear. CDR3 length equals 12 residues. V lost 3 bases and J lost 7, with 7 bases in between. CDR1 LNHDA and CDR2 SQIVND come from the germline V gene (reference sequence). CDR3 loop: CASSMKGQPQHF. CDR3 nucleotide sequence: TGTGCCAGTAGTATGAAGGGACAGCCCCAGCATTTT. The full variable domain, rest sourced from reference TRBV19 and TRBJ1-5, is DGGITQSPKYLFRKEGQNVTLSCEQNLNHDAMYWYRQDPGQGLRLIYYSQIVNDFQKGDIAEGYSVSREKKESFPLTVTSAQKNPTAFYLCASSMKGQPQHFGDGTRLSIL.

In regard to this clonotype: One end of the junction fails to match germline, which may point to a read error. The CDR3, as DNA: TGTGCCAGCAGTCCCTACGCCGGGACAGGGTACGAGCAGTGCTTC. This codes for CASSPYAGTGYEQCF. The gene calls are TRBV27 and TRBJ2-7; TRBD1 matches 9 bases. Germline CDR1 and CDR2: MNHEY and SMNVEV (reference sequence). The CDR3 length is 15 residues.

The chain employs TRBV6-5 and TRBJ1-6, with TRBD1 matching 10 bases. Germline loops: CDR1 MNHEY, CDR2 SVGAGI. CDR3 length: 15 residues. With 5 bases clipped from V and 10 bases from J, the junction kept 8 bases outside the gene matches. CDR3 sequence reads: CASSLRTGGSSPLHF. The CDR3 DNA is TGTGCCAGCAGTCTAAGGACAGGGGGAAGCTCACCCCTCCACTTT.

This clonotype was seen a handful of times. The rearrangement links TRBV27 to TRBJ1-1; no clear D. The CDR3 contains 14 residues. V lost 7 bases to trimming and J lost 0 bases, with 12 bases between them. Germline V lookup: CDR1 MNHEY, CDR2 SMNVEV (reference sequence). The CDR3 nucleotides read TGTGCCAGCACCCCGAGGTACATGAACACTGAAGCTTTCTTT. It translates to CASTPRYMNTEAFF.

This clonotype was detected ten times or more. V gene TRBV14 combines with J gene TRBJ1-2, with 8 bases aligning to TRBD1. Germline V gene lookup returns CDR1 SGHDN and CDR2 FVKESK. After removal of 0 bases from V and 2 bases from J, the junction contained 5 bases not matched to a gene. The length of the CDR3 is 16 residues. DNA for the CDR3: TGTGCCAGCAGCCAAGATCACAGGGGGATGAACTATGGCTACACCTTC. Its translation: CASSQDHRGMNYGYTF.

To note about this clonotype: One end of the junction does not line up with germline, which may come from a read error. DNA of the CDR3: TGCGCCAGCAGCCAAGAATCCGACAGGGGCTACGAGCAGTACTTC. Residues: CASSQESDRGYEQYF. The chain carries TRBV7-2 and TRBJ2-7; 8 positions agree with TRBD1. The germline V gene encodes CDR1 SGHTA and CDR2 FQGNSA. This CDR3 contains 15 residues.

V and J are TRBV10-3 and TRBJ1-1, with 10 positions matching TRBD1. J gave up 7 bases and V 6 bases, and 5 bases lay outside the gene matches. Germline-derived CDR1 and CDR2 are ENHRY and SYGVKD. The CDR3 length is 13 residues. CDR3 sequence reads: CAISLGQGFEAFF. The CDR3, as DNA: TGTGCCATCAGCTTGGGACAGGGGTTTGAAGCTTTCTTT.

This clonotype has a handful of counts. CDR3 sequence: CASSMVEGPYQPQHF. The CDR3 nucleotides are TGTGCCAGTAGTATGGTAGAAGGACCCTATCAGCCCCAGCATTTT. V usage is TRBV19 and J usage is TRBJ1-5; D remains ambiguous. V shed 3 bases and J shed 5 bases, with 14 bases lying between them. The CDR3 is 15 amino acids. Germline loops: CDR1 LNHDA, CDR2 SQIVND (reference sequence).

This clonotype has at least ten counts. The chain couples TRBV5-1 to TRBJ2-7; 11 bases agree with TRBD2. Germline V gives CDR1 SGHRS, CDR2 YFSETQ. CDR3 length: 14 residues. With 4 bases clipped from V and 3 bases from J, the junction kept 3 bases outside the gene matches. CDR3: CASSTTSGSYEQYF. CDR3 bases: TGCGCCAGCAGCACCACTAGCGGGAGCTACGAGCAGTACTTC.

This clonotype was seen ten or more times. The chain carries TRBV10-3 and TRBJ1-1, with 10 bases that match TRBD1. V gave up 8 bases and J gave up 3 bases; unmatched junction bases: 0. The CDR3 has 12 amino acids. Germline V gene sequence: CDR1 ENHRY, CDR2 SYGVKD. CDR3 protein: CAIGTGDTEAFF. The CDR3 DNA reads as TGTGCCATCGGGACAGGGGACACTGAAGCTTTCTTT.

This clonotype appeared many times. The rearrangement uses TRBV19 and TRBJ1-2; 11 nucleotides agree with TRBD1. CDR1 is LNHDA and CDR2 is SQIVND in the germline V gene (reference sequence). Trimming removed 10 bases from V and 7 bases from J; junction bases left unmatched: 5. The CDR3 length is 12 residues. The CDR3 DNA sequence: TGTGCCACCCGGACAGGGGGCTTTGGCTACACCTTC. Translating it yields CATRTGGFGYTF.

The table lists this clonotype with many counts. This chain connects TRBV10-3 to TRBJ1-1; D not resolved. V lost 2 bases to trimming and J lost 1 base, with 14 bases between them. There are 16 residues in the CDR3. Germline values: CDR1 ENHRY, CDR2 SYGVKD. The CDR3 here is CAISEISVGRNTEAFF. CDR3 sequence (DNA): TGTGCCATCAGTGAGATTAGTGTTGGTCGGAACACTGAAGCTTTCTTT.

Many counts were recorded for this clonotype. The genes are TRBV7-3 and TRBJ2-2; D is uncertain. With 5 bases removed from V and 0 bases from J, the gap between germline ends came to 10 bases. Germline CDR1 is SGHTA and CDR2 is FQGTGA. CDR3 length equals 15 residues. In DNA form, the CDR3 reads TGTGCCAGCAGCGCCGGACCTGCGAACACCGGGGAGCTGTTTTTT. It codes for CASSAGPANTGELFF. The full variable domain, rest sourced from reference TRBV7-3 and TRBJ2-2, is GAGVSQTPSNKVTEKGKYVELRCDPISGHTALYWYRQSLGQGPEFLIYFQGTGAADDSGLPNDRFFAVRPEGSVSTLKIQRTERGDSAVYLCASSAGPANTGELFFGEGSRLTVL.

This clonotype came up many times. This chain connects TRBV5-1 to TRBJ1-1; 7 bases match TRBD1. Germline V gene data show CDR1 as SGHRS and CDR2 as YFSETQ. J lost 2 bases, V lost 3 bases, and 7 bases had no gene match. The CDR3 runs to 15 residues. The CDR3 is CASSCCGQVNTEAFF. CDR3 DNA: TGCGCCAGCAGCTGTTGCGGACAGGTAAACACTGAAGCTTTCTTT. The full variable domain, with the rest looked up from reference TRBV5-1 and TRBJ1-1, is KAGVTQTPRYLIKTRGQQVTLSCSPISGHRSVSWYQQTPGQGLQFLFEYFSETQRNKGNFPGRFSGRQFSNSRSEMNVSTLELGDSALYLCASSCCGQVNTEAFFGQGTRLTVV.

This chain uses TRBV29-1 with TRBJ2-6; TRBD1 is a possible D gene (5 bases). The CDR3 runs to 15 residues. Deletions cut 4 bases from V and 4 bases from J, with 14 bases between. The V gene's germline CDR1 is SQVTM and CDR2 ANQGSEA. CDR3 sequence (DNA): TGCAGCGTTGCTGCCCAGGGATCAGGGGCCAACGTCCTGACTTTC. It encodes CSVAAQGSGANVLTF.

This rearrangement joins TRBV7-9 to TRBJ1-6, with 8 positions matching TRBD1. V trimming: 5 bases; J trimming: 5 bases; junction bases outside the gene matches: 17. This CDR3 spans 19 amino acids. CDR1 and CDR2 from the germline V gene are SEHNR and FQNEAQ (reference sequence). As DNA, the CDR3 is TGTGCCAGCAGCGGGCCAGGGGGCGGGGGCTGGTATGATAATTCACCCCTCCACTTT. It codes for CASSGPGGGGWYDNSPLHF.

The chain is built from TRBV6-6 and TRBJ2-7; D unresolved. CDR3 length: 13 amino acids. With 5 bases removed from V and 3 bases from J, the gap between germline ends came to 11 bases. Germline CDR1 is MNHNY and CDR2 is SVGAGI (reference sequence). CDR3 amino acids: CASSEGIDYEQYF. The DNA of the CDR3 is TGTGCCAGCAGTGAAGGAATCGACTACGAGCAGTACTTC.

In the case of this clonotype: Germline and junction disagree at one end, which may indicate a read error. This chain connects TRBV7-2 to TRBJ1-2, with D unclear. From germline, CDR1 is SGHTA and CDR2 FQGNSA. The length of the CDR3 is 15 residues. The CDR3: CASSQDRIEDYGYTF. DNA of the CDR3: TGCGCCAGCAGCCAAGACCGAATCGAGGACTATGGCTACACCTTC.

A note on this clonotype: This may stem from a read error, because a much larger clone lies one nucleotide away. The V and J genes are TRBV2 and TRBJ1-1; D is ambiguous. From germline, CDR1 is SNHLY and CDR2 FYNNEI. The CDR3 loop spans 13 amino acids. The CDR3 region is CASNPELNTEALF. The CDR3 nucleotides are TGTGCCAGCAATCCAGAATTGAACACTGAAGCTCTCTTT.

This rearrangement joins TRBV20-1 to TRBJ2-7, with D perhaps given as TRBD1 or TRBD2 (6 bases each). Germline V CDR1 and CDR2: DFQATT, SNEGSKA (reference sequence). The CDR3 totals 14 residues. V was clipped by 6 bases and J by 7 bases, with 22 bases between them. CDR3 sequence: CSAQLGGPGEEQYF. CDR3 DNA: TGCAGTGCCCAACTCGGGGGCCCAGGCGAAGAGCAGTACTTC.

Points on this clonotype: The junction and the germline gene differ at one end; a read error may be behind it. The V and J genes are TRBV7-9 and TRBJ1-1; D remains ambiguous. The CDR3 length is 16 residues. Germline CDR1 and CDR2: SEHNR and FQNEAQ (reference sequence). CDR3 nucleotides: TGCGCCAGCAGCCAAGATTACCTGGGCTCTTACACTGAAGCTTTCTTT. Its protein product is CASSQDYLGSYTEAFF.

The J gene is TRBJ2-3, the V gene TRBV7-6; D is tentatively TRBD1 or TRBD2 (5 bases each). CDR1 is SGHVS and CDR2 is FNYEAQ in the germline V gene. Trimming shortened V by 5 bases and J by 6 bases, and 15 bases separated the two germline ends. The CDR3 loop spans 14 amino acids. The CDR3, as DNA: TGTGCCAGCAGCACTTGGGGGAGTGGCGATACGCAGTATTTT. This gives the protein CASSTWGSGDTQYF.

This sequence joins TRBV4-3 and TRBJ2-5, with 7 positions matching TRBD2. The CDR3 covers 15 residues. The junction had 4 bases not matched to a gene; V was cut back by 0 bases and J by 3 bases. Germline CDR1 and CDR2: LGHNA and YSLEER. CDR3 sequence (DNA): TGCGCCAGCAGCCAAGATTCCAGCGGGGAAGAGACCCAGTACTTC. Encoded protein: CASSQDSSGEETQYF.

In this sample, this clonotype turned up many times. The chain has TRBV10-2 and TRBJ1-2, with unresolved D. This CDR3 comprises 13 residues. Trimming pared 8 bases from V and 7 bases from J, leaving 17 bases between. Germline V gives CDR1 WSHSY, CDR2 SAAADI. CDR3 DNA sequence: TGCGCCAGCGACCCAACGGGATTTCGTGGCTACACCTTC. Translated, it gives CASDPTGFRGYTF.

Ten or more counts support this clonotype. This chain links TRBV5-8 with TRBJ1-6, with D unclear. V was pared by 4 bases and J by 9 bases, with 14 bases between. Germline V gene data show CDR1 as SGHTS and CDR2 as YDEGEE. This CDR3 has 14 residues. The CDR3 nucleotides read TGTGCCAGCAGCCCTGGGCTCATCGTTTCACCCCTCCACTTT. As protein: CASSPGLIVSPLHF. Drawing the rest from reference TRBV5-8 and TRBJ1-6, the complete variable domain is EAGVTQSPTHLIKTRGQQATLRCSPISGHTSVYWYQQALGLGLQFLLWYDEGEERNRGNFPPRFSGRQFPNYSSELNVNALELEDSALYLCASSPGLIVSPLHFGNGTRLTVT.

This chain's CDR3 is CASSVDQGGTEAFF. The CDR3 DNA is TGTGCCAGCAGTGTCGACCAGGGAGGCACTGAAGCTTTCTTT. The genes are TRBV6-1 and TRBJ1-1; D perhaps matches TRBD1 (5 bases). CDR1 MNHNS and CDR2 SASEGT come from the germline V gene. The V end lost 4 bases, the J end lost 4 bases, and 13 bases lay between the germline ends. The CDR3 is 14 residues long.

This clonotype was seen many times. CDR3 sequence: CASSIQGAAYPEAFF. In DNA, the CDR3 is TGTGCCAGCAGTATACAGGGGGCAGCTTATCCTGAAGCTTTCTTT. The chain combines TRBV2 with TRBJ1-1; 9 nucleotides match TRBD1. Germline V gene sequence: CDR1 SNHLY, CDR2 FYNNEI. V lost 5 bases and J lost 6; bases outside the gene matches: 10. The CDR3 loop spans 15 amino acids.

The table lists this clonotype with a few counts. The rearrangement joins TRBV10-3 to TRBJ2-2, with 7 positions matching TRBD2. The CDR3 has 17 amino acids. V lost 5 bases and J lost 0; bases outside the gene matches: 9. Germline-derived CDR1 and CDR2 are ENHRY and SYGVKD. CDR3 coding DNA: TGTGCCATCAGTCTGGCGGGAGACCACGCGAACACCGGGGAGCTGTTTTTT. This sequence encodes CAISLAGDHANTGELFF.